The source of this T cell receptor (beta chain) is a study of shared clonotypes between healthy human individuals. Germline V gene data show CDR1 as KGHSH and CDR2 as LQKENI. Losses at the gene ends were 3 bases for V and 3 bases for J; bases not matched to a gene: 4. CDR3 length: 14 residues. Profiling relied on immunoSEQ multiplex PCR, and the TCRdb table lists in-frame clones only, not all of them. The sample yields some 2.4 million clones, 93% seen once. As for this clone: Its specificity is not known.

Points from the study as a whole: Clonotype sharing levels among donors were expected to vary with sequencing depth. Between a few donors, naive CD4 clonotypes were shared at a level of about 5%. Sequencing of the sorted subsets was shown by rarefaction to be incomplete despite large depth.

This sequence originates from a man younger than 30 in good health. Some clones in this sample may be carry-over from other donors' samples. The sample was naive CD4+ T cells from PBMCs. Subset noted: CD45RA+ positively selected. The chain uses TRBV18 and TRBJ1-2, with 7 bases fitting TRBD1. The CDR3 reads CASSPEGAHYGYTF. The CDR3 region has the DNA TGTGCCAGCTCACCCGAGGGGGCGCACTATGGCTACACCTTC.